The clone carrying this T cell receptor (beta chain) was found a few times. The data were obtained in a study of T cells in Graves' hyperthyroidism and ophthalmopathy. TCR beta CDR3 region amplification was performed from RNA transcripts. The HTBI primer set was used in a first-round RT-PCR of the TCR CDR3. One entry per CDR3 protein, called by TCRdb with MiXCR from the multiplex PCR reads. The table lists 410,000 or so distinct CDR3 sequences, 14% to 15% of them singletons. The CDR3 length is 15 residues. V was trimmed by 4 bases and J by 0 bases, leaving 13 bases between them. CDR1 LNHDA and CDR2 SQIVND come from the germline V gene (reference sequence).

Sequencing used blood. The source is a man aged 18 to 29 with Graves' ophthalmopathy. The chain has TRBV19 and TRBJ2-7; TRBD2 is a possible D gene (6 bases). CDR3 loop: CASSSAGLSSYEQYF. The CDR3 DNA sequence: TGTGCCAGTAGTAGCGCGGGACTGAGCTCCTACGAGCAGTACTTC.